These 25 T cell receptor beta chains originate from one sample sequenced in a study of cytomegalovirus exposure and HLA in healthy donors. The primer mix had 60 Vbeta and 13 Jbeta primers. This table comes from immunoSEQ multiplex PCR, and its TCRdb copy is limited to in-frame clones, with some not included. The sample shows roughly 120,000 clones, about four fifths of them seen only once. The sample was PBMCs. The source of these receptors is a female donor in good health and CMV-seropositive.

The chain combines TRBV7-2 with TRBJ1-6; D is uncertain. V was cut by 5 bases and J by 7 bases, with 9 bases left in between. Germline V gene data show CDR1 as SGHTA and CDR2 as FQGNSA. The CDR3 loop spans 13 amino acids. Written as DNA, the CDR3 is TGTGCCAGCAGCCCCCTCCCGAATTCACCCCTCCACTTT. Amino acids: CASSPLPNSPLHF.

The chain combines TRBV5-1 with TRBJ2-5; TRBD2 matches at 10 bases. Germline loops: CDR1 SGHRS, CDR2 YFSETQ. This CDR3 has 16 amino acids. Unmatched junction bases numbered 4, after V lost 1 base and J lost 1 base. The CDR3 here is CASSLSVAGGQETQYF. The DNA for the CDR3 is TGCGCCAGCAGCTTGTCGGTAGCGGGGGGCCAAGAGACCCAGTACTTC.

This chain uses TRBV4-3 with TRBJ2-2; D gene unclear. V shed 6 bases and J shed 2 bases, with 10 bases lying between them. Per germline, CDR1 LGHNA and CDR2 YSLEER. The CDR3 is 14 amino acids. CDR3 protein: CASRPGPNTGELFF. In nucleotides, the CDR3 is TGCGCCAGCAGGCCTGGCCCTAACACCGGGGAGCTGTTTTTT.

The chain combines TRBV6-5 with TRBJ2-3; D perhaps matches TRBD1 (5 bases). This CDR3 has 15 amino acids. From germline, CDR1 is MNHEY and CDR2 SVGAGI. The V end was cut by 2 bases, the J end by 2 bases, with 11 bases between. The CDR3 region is CASSYGQGLTDTQYF. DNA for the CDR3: TGTGCCAGCAGTTACGGCCAGGGCCTCACAGATACGCAGTATTTT.

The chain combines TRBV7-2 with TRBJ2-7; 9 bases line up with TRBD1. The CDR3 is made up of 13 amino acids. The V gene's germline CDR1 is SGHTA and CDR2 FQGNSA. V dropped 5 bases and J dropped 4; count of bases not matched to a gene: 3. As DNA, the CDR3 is TGTGCCAGCAGCAGGGACAGGGATTACGAGCAGTACTTC. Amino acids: CASSRDRDYEQYF.

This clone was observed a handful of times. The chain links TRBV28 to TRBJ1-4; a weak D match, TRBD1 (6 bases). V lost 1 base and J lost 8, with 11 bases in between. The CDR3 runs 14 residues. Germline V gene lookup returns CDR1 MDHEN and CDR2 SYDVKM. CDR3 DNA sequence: TGTGCCAGCAGTTTATTTCCCCAGGGGGAAAAACTGTTTTTT. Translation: CASSLFPQGEKLFF.

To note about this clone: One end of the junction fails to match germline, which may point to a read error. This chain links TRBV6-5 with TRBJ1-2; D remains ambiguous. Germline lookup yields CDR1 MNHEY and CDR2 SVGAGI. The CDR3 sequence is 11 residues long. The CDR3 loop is CASRLGAADDF. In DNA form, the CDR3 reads TGTGCCAGCAGACTCGGAGCCGCCGACGATTTT.

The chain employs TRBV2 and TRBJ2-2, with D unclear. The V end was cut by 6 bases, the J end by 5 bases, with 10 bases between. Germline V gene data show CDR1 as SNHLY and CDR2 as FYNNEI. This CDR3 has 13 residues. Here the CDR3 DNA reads TGTGCCAGCAGCCCCGAGGCAACCGGGGAGCTGTTTTTT. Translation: CASSPEATGELFF.

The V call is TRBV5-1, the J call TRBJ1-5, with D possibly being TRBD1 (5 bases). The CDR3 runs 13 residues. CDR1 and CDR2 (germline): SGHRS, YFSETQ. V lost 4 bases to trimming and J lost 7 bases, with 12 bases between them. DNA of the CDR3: TGCGCCAGCAGCCCCGAAGGGGAACAGCCCCAGCATTTT. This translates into CASSPEGEQPQHF.

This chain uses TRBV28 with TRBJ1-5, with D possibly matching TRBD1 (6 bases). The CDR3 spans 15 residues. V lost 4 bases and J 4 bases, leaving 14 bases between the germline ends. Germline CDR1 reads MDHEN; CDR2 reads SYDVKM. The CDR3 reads CASSYGQSRNQPQHF. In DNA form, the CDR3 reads TGTGCCAGCAGTTACGGACAGTCACGAAATCAGCCCCAGCATTTT.

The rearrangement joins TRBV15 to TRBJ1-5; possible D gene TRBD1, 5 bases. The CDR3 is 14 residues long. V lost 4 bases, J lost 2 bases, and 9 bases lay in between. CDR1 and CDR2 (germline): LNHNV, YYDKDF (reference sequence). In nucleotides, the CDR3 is TGTGCCACCAGCACAGGGTTCGGCAATCAGCCCCAGCATTTT. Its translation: CATSTGFGNQPQHF.

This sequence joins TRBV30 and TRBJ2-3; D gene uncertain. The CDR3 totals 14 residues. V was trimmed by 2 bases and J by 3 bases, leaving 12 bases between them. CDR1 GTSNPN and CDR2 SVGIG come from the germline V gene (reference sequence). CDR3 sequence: CAWSKLVGTDTQYF. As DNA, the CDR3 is TGTGCCTGGAGTAAGCTAGTGGGTACAGATACGCAGTATTTT.

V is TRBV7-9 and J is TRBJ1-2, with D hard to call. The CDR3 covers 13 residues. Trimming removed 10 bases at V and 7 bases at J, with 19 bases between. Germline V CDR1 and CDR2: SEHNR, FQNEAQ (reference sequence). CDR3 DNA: TGTGCCATCCGGGAAATGGCGGAGAGTGGCTACACCTTC. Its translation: CAIREMAESGYTF. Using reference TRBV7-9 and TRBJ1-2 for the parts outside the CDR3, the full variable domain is DTGVSQNPRHKITKRGQNVTFRCDPISEHNRLYWYRQTLGQGPEFLTYFQNEAQLEKSRLLSDRFSAERPKGSFSTLEIQRTEQGDSAMYLCAIREMAESGYTFGSGTRLTVV.

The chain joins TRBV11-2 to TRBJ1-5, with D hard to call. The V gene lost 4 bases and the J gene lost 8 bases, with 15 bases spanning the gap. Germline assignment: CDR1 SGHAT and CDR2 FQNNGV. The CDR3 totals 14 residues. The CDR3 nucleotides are TGTGCCAGCAGCTCGGGTCCCTCTATCGAGCCCCAGCATTTT. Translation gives CASSSGPSIEPQHF. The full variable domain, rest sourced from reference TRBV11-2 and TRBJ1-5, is EAGVAQSPRYKIIEKRQSVAFWCNPISGHATLYWYQQILGQGPKLLIQFQNNGVVDDSQLPKDRFSAERLKGVDSTLKIQPAKLEDSAVYLCASSSGPSIEPQHFGDGTRLSIL.

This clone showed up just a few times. DNA of the CDR3: TGTGCCAGCAGTTACGACGGGAATCAGCCCCAGCATTTT. Amino acid sequence: CASSYDGNQPQHF. This rearrangement joins TRBV6-6 to TRBJ1-5; D remains unclear. The CDR3 covers 13 residues. Trimming removed 2 bases at V and 4 bases at J, with 6 bases between. CDR1 is MNHNY, CDR2 SVGAGI, per germline (reference sequence).

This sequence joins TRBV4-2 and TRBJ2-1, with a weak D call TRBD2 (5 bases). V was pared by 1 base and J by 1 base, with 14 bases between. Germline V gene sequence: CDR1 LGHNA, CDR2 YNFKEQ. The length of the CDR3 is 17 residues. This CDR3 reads CASSQGGNAESYNEQFF. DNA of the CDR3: TGTGCCAGCAGCCAAGGAGGGAACGCGGAGTCCTACAATGAGCAGTTCTTC.

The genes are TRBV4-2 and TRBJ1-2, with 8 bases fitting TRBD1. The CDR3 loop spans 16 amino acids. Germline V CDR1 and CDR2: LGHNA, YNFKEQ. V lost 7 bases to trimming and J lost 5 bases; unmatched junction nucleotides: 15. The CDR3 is CASTSSGGTGVYGYTF. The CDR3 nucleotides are TGTGCCAGCACCTCCTCAGGCGGGACAGGAGTGTATGGCTACACCTTC.

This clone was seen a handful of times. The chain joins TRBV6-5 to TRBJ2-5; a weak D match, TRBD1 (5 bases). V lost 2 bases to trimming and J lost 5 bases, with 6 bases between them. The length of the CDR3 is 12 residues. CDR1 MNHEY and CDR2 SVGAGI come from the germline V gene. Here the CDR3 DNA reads TGTGCCAGCAGTTACCCAGGGGAGACCCAGTACTTC. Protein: CASSYPGETQYF.

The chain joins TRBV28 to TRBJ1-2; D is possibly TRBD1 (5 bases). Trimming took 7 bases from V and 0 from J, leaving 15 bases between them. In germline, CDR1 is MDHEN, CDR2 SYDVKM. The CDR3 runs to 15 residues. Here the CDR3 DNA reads TGTGCCAGCACCACTCACGGGGGAGCTAACTATGGCTACACCTTC. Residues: CASTTHGGANYGYTF.

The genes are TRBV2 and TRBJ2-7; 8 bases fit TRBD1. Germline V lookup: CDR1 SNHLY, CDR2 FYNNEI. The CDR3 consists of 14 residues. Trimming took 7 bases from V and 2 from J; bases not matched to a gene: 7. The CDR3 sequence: CASNMDRATYEQYF. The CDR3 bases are TGTGCCAGCAATATGGACAGGGCGACCTACGAGCAGTACTTC. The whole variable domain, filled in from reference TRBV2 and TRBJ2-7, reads EPEVTQTPSHQVTQMGQEVILRCVPISNHLYFYWYRQILGQKVEFLVSFYNNEISEKSEIFDDQFSVERPDGSNFTLKIRSTKLEDSAMYFCASNMDRATYEQYFGPGTRLTVT.

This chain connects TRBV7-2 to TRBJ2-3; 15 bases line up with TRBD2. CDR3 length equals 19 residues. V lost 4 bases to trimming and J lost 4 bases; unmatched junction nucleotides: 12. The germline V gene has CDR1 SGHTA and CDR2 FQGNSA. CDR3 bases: TGTGCCAGCAGCTCCCGGACTAGCGGGGGGGCCGGAAGGTCAGATACGCAGTATTTT. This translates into CASSSRTSGGAGRSDTQYF. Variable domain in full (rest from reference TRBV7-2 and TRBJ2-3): GAGVSQSPSNKVTEKGKDVELRCDPISGHTALYWYRQSLGQGLEFLIYFQGNSAPDKSGLPSDRFSAERTGGSVSTLTIQRTQQEDSAVYLCASSSRTSGGAGRSDTQYFGPGTRLTVL.

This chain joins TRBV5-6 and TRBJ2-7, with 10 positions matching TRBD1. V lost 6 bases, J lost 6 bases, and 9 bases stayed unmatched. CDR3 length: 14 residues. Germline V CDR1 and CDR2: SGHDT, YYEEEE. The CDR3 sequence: CASIAGTGVGEQYF. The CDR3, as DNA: TGTGCCAGCATTGCCGGGACAGGGGTCGGCGAGCAGTACTTC.

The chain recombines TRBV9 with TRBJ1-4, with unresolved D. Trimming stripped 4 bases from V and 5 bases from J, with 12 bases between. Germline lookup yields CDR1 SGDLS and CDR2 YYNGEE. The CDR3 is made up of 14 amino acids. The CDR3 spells CASSLTVSNEKLFF. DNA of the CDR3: TGTGCCAGCAGCCTTACAGTATCAAATGAAAAACTGTTTTTT. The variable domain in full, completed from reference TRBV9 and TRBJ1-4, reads DSGVTQTPKHLITATGQRVTLRCSPRSGDLSVYWYQQSLDQGLQFLIQYYNGEERAKGNILERFSAQQFPDLHSELNLSSLELGDSALYFCASSLTVSNEKLFFGSGTQLSVL.

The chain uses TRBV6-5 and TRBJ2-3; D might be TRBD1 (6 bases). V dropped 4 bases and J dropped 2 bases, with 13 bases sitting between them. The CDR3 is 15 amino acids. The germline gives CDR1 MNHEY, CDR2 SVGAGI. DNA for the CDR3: TGTGCCAGCAGTTTCCAACAGGGAGACACAGATACGCAGTATTTT. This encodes CASSFQQGDTDTQYF.

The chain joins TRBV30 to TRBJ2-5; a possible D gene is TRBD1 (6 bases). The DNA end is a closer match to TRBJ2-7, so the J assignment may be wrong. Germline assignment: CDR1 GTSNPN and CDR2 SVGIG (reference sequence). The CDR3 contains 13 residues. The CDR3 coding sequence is TGTGCCTGGAGTGTAACAGGGTCCTACGAGCAGTACTTC. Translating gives CAWSVTGSYEQYF.